This T cell receptor beta chain emerged from a study of vaccination and CD4 T cells after COVID-19. General study points: Convalescent patients had a median around 89% of reactive clones appearing only post-vaccination.

Treatment denoted: approximately nine-day PBMC culture with coronavirus spike peptide pools or control peptides (ViraFEST assay). Positive PCR tests came between March and December 2020, ahead of the US Alpha, Beta and Delta variants. Per-well cultures of two million PBMCs received about 10 IU/ml IL-2 and approximately 9.1 ug/ml peptide pools. J was trimmed by 8 bases and V by 5 bases; bases with no gene match: 10. The germline gives CDR1 MNHEY, CDR2 SMNVEV (reference sequence). The CDR3 runs to 14 residues. The sample holds a few counts of this clonotype. Its antigen is as yet unknown. With the Oncomine TCR Beta short-read assay, DNA from cultured CD4+ T cells was sequenced. TCRdb reprocessed the PCR reads via MiXCR and lists one record per CDR3 protein. The sample shows about 16,000 distinct CDR3 sequences, roughly three fifths of them seen only once.

The TCR sequence derives from a human donor who had recovered from COVID-19. The sequenced sample was CD4+ T cells from blood, cultured in vitro. This chain joins TRBV27 and TRBJ1-2; 8 nucleotides line up with TRBD1. The CDR3 loop reads CASSRDRILVGYTF. In nucleotides, the CDR3 is TGTGCCAGCAGTCGGGACAGGATTCTTGTAGGCTACACCTTC.